Listed below are T cell receptor beta chains from one sample, sequenced in a study of long-term antiretroviral therapy in people with HIV. Libraries were prepared by immunoSEQ multiplex PCR; TCRdb keeps only in-frame clonotypes and omits some of them. The table includes almost 30,000 clones, around 89% detected once. The sample here was unsorted PBMCs, taken 3.2 years before starting antiretroviral therapy. These receptor sequences come from a man in his fifties or sixties with HIV. Both conserved end residues are part of each CDR3. Each record gives: clone size, D gene, J gene, V gene, CDR3 protein, CDR3 DNA. The D gene is left open where the match is weak. Clone size is given for some rows only: seen once, a few or many times, or a class if the clone is expanded.

size: .
D: TRBD2
J: TRBJ2-5
V: TRBV30
CDR3: CAWGLAGGEETQYF
DNA: TGTGCCTGGGGTCTAGCGGGAGGGGAAGAGACCCAGTACTTC

size: .
D: TRBD1
J: TRBJ1-2
V: TRBV11-1
CDR3: CASSFDREYGYTF
DNA: TGTGCCAGCAGCTTTGACAGGGAGTACGGCTACACCTTC

size: .
D: TRBD1
J: TRBJ2-5
V: TRBV7-8
CDR3: CASSLGDSQETQYF
DNA: TGTGCCAGCAGCTTAGGGGACAGCCAAGAGACCCAGTACTTC

size: .
D: .
J: TRBJ1-2
V: TRBV2
CDR3: CASTEGSPYGYTF
DNA: TGTGCCAGCACCGAGGGCAGTCCCTATGGCTACACCTTC

size: once
D: TRBD2
J: TRBJ2-1
V: TRBV7-9
CDR3: CASSLENGLAGVYEQFF
DNA: TGTGCCAGCAGCTTAGAAAATGGTCTAGCGGGAGTGTATGAGCAGTTCTTC

size: .
D: .
J: TRBJ2-1
V: TRBV5-8
CDR3: CASSLRSGAYNEQFF
DNA: TGTGCCAGCAGCTTGAGGTCAGGGGCCTACAATGAGCAGTTCTTC

size: .
D: .
J: TRBJ2-1
V: TRBV5-1
CDR3: CASSGSSYNEQFF
DNA: TGCGCCAGCTCAGGGAGCTCCTACAATGAGCAGTTCTTC

size: .
D: .
J: TRBJ1-1
V: TRBV21-1
CDR3: CASSRRPGGAGITEAFF
DNA: TGTGCCAGCAGCAGACGACCAGGGGGCGCGGGGATCACTGAAGCTTTCTTT

size: .
D: .
J: TRBJ2-1
V: TRBV4-3
CDR3: CASSQDEVYNEQFF
DNA: TGCGCCAGCAGCCAAGATGAGGTCTACAATGAGCAGTTCTTC

size: once
D: .
J: TRBJ1-5
V: TRBV6-1
CDR3: CASSEPGPHQPQHF
DNA: TGTGCCAGCAGTGAACCAGGGCCCCATCAGCCCCAGCATTTT

size: .
D: .
J: TRBJ2-6
V: TRBV18
CDR3: CASSHEFAGANVLTF
DNA: TGTGCCAGCTCACACGAGTTCGCTGGGGCCAACGTCCTGACTTTC

size: .
D: .
J: TRBJ2-1
V: TRBV7-9
CDR3: CASSSNLHSGEQFF
DNA: TGTGCCAGCAGCTCCAACCTCCACTCCGGTGAGCAGTTCTTC

size: .
D: .
J: TRBJ2-5
V: TRBV5-3
CDR3: CARSSGLDAETQYF
DNA: TGTGCCAGAAGCTCAGGGTTGGATGCAGAGACCCAGTACTTC

size: .
D: .
J: TRBJ1-1
V: TRBV7-9
CDR3: CASTPGKTDTNTEAFF
DNA: TGTGCCAGCACCCCAGGCAAGACAGATACGAACACTGAAGCTTTCTTT

size: .
D: TRBD1
J: TRBJ2-1
V: TRBV30
CDR3: CAWSGERTGNEQFF
DNA: TGTGCCTGGAGTGGAGAAAGGACAGGGAATGAGCAGTTCTTC

size: .
D: TRBD1
J: TRBJ1-3
V: TRBV5-1
CDR3: CASSLAGQQLGNTIYF
DNA: TGCGCCAGCAGCTTGGCGGGACAGCAACTTGGAAACACCATATATTTT

size: .
D: .
J: TRBJ2-6
V: TRBV27
CDR3: CASSLWGSGANVLTF
DNA: TGTGCCAGCAGTTTATGGGGATCTGGGGCCAACGTCCTGACTTTC

size: .
D: .
J: TRBJ2-7
V: TRBV14
CDR3: CASSQDWSRGEQYF
DNA: TGTGCCAGCAGCCAAGATTGGAGTCGGGGCGAGCAGTACTTC

size: once
D: .
J: TRBJ1-5
V: TRBV7-9
CDR3: CASSLAGIPHQPQHF
DNA: TGTGCCAGCAGCCTCGCGGGGATACCACATCAGCCCCAGCATTTT

size: once
D: .
J: TRBJ2-5
V: TRBV19
CDR3: CASSMTGREETQYF
DNA: TGTGCCAGTAGTATGACAGGGAGGGAAGAGACCCAGTACTTC

size: .
D: .
J: TRBJ1-1
V: TRBV5-1
CDR3: CASSLETAGYSGAFF
DNA: TGCGCCAGCAGCTTGGAGACAGCGGGTTATTCGGGAGCTTTCTTT

size: .
D: .
J: TRBJ2-5
V: TRBV5-1
CDR3: CASSKRGAGETQYF
DNA: TGCGCCAGCTCGAAGAGGGGGGCGGGAGAGACCCAGTACTTC